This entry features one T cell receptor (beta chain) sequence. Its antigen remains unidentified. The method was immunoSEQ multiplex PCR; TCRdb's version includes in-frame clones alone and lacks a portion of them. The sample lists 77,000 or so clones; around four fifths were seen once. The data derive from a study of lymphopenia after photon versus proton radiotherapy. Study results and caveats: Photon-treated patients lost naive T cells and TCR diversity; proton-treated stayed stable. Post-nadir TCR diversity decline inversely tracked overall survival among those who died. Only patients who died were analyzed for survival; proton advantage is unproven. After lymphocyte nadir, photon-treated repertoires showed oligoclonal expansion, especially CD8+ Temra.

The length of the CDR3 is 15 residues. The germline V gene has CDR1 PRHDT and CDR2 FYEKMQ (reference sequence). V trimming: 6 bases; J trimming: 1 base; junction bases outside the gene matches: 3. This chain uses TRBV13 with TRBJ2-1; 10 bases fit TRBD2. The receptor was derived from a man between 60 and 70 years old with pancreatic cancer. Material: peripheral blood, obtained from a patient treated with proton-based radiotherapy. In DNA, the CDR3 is TGTGCCAGCAGGAGAGCGGGAGGGTCCTACAATGAGCAGTTCTTC. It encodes CASRRAGGSYNEQFF.